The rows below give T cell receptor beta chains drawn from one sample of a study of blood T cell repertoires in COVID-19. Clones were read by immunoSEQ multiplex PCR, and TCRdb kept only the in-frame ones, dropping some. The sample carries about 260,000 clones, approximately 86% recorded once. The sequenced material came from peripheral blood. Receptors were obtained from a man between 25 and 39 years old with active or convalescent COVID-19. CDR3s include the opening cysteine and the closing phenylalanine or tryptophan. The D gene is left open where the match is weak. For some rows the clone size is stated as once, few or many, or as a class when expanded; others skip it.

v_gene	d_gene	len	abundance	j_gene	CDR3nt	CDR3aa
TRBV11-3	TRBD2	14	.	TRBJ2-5	TGTGCCAGCAGCTTAGGTCGGGGGGAGACGACCCAGTACTTC	CASSLGRGETTQYF
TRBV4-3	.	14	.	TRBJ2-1	TGCGCCAGCAGCCCGGCGGGGACAGAAGATGAGCAGTTCTTC	CASSPAGTEDEQFF
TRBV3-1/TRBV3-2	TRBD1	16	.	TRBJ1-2	TGTGCCAGCAGCCAACATGATCCCCGGGACAGTTATGGCTACACCTTC	CASSQHDPRDSYGYTF
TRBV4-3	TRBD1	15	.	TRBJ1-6	TGCGCCAGCAGCCAAGTGACAGGGGGAGTTTCACCCCTCCACTTT	CASSQVTGGVSPLHF
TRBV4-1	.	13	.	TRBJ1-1	TGCGCCAGCAGCCGTCAGGGAAGGACTGAAGCTTTCTTT	CASSRQGRTEAFF
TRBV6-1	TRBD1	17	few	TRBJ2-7	TGTGCCAGCAGTGAAAAACCCGGGACAGGGGGCGGCTACGAGCAGTACTTC	CASSEKPGTGGGYEQYF
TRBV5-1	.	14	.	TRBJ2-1	TGCGCCAGCAGCGGACAGAGCTCCTACAATGAGCAGTTCTTC	CASSGQSSYNEQFF
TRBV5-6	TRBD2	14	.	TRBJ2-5	TGTGCCAGCAGCTTGACGGGGGGTACTGAGACCCAGTACTTC	CASSLTGGTETQYF
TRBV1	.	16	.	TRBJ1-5	TGCACCAGCAGCCAAGCAGGGGGGAATAGCAATCAGCCCCAGCATTTT	CTSSQAGGNSNQPQHF
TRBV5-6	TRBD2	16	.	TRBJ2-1	TGTGCCAGCAGCTTGGTACTAGCGGGGGGTTACAATGAGCAGTTCTTC	CASSLVLAGGYNEQFF
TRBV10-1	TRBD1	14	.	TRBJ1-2	TGCGCCAGCAGTGATCCAGGGGGCGACTATGGCTACACCTTC	CASSDPGGDYGYTF
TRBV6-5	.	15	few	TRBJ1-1	TGTGCCAGCAGTTACTACCGGGTACCGAACACTGAAGCTTTCTTT	CASSYYRVPNTEAFF
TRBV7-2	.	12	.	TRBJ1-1	TGTGCCAGCAGCTTCTATTCGGGTGAAGCTTTCTTT	CASSFYSGEAFF
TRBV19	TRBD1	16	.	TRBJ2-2	TGTGCCAGTCACAACCCCGGGACAGGGGGCACCGGGGAGCTGTTTTTT	CASHNPGTGGTGELFF
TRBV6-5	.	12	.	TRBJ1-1	TGTGCCAGCAGCCCGGGGGTGGGGGAAGCTTTCTTT	CASSPGVGEAFF
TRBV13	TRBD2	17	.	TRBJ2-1	TGTGCCAGCAGCTCCCGATCTAGCGGGGGGGGGAACAATGAGCAGTTCTTC	CASSSRSSGGGNNEQFF
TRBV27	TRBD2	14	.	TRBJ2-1	TGTGCATGCGCGGGGGGACTCTCCTACAATGAGCAGTTCTTC	CACAGGLSYNEQFF
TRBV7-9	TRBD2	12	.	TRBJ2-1	TGTGCCAGCAGCCCCAGCGGGGGAGAGCAGTTCTTC	CASSPSGGEQFF
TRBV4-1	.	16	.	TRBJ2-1	TGCGCCAGCAGCCCAGACTACCACTCCACCTACAATGAGCAGTTCTTC	CASSPDYHSTYNEQFF
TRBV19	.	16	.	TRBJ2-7	TGTGCCAGTAGTCCCCGGGGTAGGGAGAGTACCTACGAGCAGTACTTC	CASSPRGRESTYEQYF
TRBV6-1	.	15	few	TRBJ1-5	TGTGCCAGCAGTGAAGAAGGAGACGTAGATCAGCCCCAGCATTTT	CASSEEGDVDQPQHF
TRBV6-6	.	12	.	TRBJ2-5	TGTGCCAGCAGGCTAGGGGCAGAGACCCAGTACTTC	CASRLGAETQYF
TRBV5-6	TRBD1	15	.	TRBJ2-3	TGTGCCAGCAGCATGGACAGGGGAAGCACAGATACGCAGTATTTT	CASSMDRGSTDTQYF
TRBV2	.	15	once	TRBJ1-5	TGTGCCAGCAGTGAATCGGGCGGGGGGCGCGGACCCCAGCATTTT	CASSESGGGRGPQHF
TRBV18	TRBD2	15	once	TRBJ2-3	TGTGCCAGCTCACCAACACGGGGGGGCGCAGATACGCAGTATTTT	CASSPTRGGADTQYF
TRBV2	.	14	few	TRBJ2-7	TGTGCCAGCAGTGAAGCGGGAGGCGGAGCTGATCGCTACTTC	CASSEAGGGADRYF
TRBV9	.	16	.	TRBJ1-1	TGTGCCAGCAGCGTCTATGAGGGCCCAGGTCTCACTGAAGCTTTCTTT	CASSVYEGPGLTEAFF
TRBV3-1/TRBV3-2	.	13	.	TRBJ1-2	TGTGCCAGCAGCCAAGGGAGCAGTCCTGCCTACACCTTC	CASSQGSSPAYTF
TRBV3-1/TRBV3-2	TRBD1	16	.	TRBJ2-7	TGTGCCAGCAGCCATTCGGACAGGGGACCCTCCTACGAGCAGTACTTC	CASSHSDRGPSYEQYF
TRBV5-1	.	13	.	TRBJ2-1	TGCGCCAGTAGACTGGAAACCTACAATGAGCAGTTCTTC	CASRLETYNEQFF
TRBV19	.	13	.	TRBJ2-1	TGTGCCAGTAGGTCTCAGGGTAACAATGAGCAGTTCTTC	CASRSQGNNEQFF
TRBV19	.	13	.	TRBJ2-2	TGTGCCAGTAGTCCAGGTTTTCCCGGGGAGCTGTTTTTT	CASSPGFPGELFF
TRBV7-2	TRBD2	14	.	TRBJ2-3	TGTGCCAGCCGACTAGCGGGGGTCACAGATACGCAGTATTTT	CASRLAGVTDTQYF
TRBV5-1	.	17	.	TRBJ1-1	TGCGCCAGCAGCTTGGCCGGGGGACGCCAAATGAACACTGAAGCTTTCTTT	CASSLAGGRQMNTEAFF
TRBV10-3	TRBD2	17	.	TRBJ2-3	TGTGCCATCAGTGACCTCAGTAAGCGGGGGAACACAGATACGCAGTATTTT	CAISDLSKRGNTDTQYF
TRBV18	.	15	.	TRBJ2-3	TGTGCCAGCTCAGAATCACAGGGAGGCACAGATACGCAGTATTTT	CASSESQGGTDTQYF
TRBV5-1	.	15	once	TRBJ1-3	TGCGCCAGCAGCAGTGACAGCTTCTCTGGAAACACCATATATTTT	CASSSDSFSGNTIYF
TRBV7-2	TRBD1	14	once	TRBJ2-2	TGTGCCAGCAGCCCATGGACAGGGGCCGGGGAGCTGTTTTTT	CASSPWTGAGELFF
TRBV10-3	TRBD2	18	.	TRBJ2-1	TGTGCCAGAATTCCGGGACTAGCGGGGGTGAGCTCCTACAATGAGCAGTTCTTC	CARIPGLAGVSSYNEQFF
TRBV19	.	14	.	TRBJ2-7	TGTGCCAGTAGCCCTATTGGTAGCTCCTACGAGCAGTACTTC	CASSPIGSSYEQYF
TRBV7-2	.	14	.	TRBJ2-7	TGTGCCAGCAGCTACGGAGGGCGCCCCTACGAGCAGTACTTC	CASSYGGRPYEQYF
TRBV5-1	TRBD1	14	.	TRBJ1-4	TGCGCCAGCAGCTTGGGGACAGGGGATGAAAAACTGTTTTTT	CASSLGTGDEKLFF